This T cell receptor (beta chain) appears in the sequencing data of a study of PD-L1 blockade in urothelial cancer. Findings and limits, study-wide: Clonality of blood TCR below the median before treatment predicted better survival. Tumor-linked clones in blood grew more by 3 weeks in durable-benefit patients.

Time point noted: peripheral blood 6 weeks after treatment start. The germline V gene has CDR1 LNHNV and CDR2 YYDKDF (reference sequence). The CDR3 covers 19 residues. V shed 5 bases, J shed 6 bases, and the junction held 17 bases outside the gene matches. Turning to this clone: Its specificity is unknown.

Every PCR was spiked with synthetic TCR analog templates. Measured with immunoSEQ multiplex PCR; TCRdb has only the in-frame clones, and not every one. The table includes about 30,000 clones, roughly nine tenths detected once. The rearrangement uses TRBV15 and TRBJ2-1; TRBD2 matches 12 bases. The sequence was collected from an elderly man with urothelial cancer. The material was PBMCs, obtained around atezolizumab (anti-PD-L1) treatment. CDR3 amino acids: CATSRRGPGLAGVLNEQFF. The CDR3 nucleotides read TGTGCCACCAGCCGCCGGGGTCCGGGACTAGCGGGTGTCCTCAATGAGCAGTTCTTC. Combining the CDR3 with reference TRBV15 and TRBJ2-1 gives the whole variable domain DAMVIQNPRYQVTQFGKPVTLSCSQTLNHNVMYWYQQKSSQAPKLLFHYYDKDFNNEADTPDNFQSRRPNTSFCFLDIRSPGLGDTAMYLCATSRRGPGLAGVLNEQFFGPGTRLTVL.